This record covers a single T cell receptor (beta chain). Its antigen remains unidentified. One base away there is no much larger clone; base qualities are not given. This sample was taken from a study of T-cell memory formation after mild COVID-19 (dated by TCRdb to the early 2020s). A note on the overall study: TCR sequence clusters from the two donors were found to be largely donor specific. T-cell clones expanding and contracting after mild COVID-19 in a couple of donors were tracked by longitudinal TCRalpha and TCRbeta repertoire sequencing. The cohort comprised two young, previously healthy adult volunteers, one female and one male.

PBMCs were isolated by Ficoll-Paque density gradient centrifugation. TCRdb names Illumina NovaSeq 6000 as the instrument used. TCRalpha and TCRbeta cDNA libraries were constructed by 5'RACE with constant-segment primers, with sample barcodes and unique molecular identifiers being introduced. Trizol reagent was used to extract RNA from every sample. Library amplification was performed in two PCR steps, and a second sample barcode and Illumina TruSeq adapters were introduced in the second step. Libraries were sequenced on an Illumina NovaSeq with 2 x 150 bp paired-end reads. On the authors' methods: Demultiplexing of reads and collapsing into UMI-guided consensus sequences were performed with migec v1.2.7. Using mixcr v2.1.11, UMI consensuses were aligned to TRA and TRB V and J templates and then assembled into clonotypes. A clonotype was counted as expanded or contracted only if both edgeR and NoisET called the change significant, with noise models trained on biological replicates. For edgeR calls, a false discovery rate-adjusted p below 0.01 and a log2 fold-change threshold of 1 were applied. As an exploratory analysis of dynamics, PCA with hierarchical clustering was applied to max-normalized trajectories of the 1000 most abundant clonotypes. The CD4 or CD8 phenotype of responding clones was assigned using the separately sequenced CD4+ and CD8+ repertoires. TCRdb redid the processing of the public reads, applying fastp at Q25 and MiXCR, and retained in-frame beta chains. Each record represents a unique CDR3 protein, reported with the most common genes and DNA among its rows. The V and J calls were determined by TCRdb, not by the authors. The sample table records about half a million distinct CDR3 sequences; roughly 18% of these occur just once. 9% to 15% of the sample is held by the ten biggest clonotypes.

The CDR3 numbers 18 residues from cysteine through phenylalanine. Of all the DNA, just the CDR3 is kept, 54 bases in frame from base 1. Taken from the germline V gene, the CDR1 and CDR2 loops are LGHNA and YSLEER. The junction shows trimming of 0 bases on V and 2 bases on J, plus 17 bases between the germline ends. The paper's findings and limits, for the study overall: Contracting CD4+ clones turned up mainly in the CM and EM memory subsets, whereas EMRA was where CD8+ clones were enriched. Some responding clones were detected in pre-infection memory, which suggested that pre-existing cross-reactive memory T cells had joined the SARS-CoV-2 response. From day 15 to 85, contracting clones showed balanced CD4/CD8 phenotypes, whereas a second wave of clones that expanded from day 15 to 37 leaned towards CD4+. The second-wave clones that peaked on day 37 were not confirmed to be SARS-CoV-2 specific. Only a couple of mild cases were covered by the study, and larger cohorts that include severe cases with pre-infection samples were considered necessary.

The sample taken for sequencing was PBMCs or a T cell subset sorted from them (not recorded which). The chain employs TRBV4-3 and TRBJ2-1, with no confident D gene call. This clonotype was obtained from an adult woman who had mild COVID-19 (a few samples of this study predate the infection). The sample titles of this study are shuffled in the database, so cell type and time point are left out; the donor was told from shared clones. Here is the DNA: TGCGCCAGCAGCCAAGATTGGGCAGAGCCAATAACCTACAATGAGCAGTTCTTC. It encodes CASSQDWAEPITYNEQFF.